Shown below are 6 T cell receptor beta chains from a single sample sequenced in a study of shared clonotypes between healthy human individuals (dated by TCRdb to about 2020). The method was the immunoSEQ multiplex PCR assay. This immuneACCESS table, as held by TCRdb, lists in-frame sequences with V and J called but not all clones. Of the missing ones, under half trace to an unresolved V gene in checked studies; the others have no known cause. Recorded for this sample are 2.3 million or so clones; approximately 93% of them occurred a single time. Under 0.45% of the sample comes from the top ten. The specimen was naive CD4+ T cells from PBMCs. The cell subset or site label here, explained by the study, means: CD45RA+ positively selected. All receptors derive from a man younger than 35 in good health. Some clones in this sample may be carry-over from other donors' samples.

In this sample, this clone turned up once. The rearrangement joins TRBV7-2 to TRBJ2-7; tentative D call: TRBD1 (6 bases). Trimming shortened V by 5 bases and J by 5 bases, and 16 bases separated the two germline ends. This CDR3 is 14 amino acids long. Germline-derived CDR1 and CDR2 are SGHTA and FQGNSA. The DNA for the CDR3 is TGTGCCAGCAGCCCGAGAGGGGGTCTGGACGAGCAGTACTTC. Amino acid sequence: CASSPRGGLDEQYF.

The chain employs TRBV6-5 and TRBJ2-5, with D tentatively TRBD1 (6 bases). Looked up from germline, CDR1 is MNHEY and CDR2 is SVGAGI. V gave up 0 bases and J gave up 5 bases, with 13 bases separating them. The CDR3 totals 15 residues. The CDR3 sequence: CASSYSTGSLETQYF. The CDR3 DNA reads as TGTGCCAGCAGTTACTCGACAGGTTCTCTGGAGACCCAGTACTTC.

The J gene is TRBJ2-7, the V gene TRBV27; D may be TRBD2 (10 bases). The CDR3 runs to 21 residues. In germline, CDR1 is MNHEY, CDR2 SMNVEV (reference sequence). V lost 5 bases and J lost 5, with 37 bases in between. As DNA, the CDR3 is TGTGCCAGCAGTGACGGCCACAGGGGGCGCTGGAGCGGGAGGGTAGGGGACGAGCAGTACTTC. Its protein product is CASSDGHRGRWSGRVGDEQYF.

The V call is TRBV5-1, the J call TRBJ2-3; 7 bases are a match to TRBD2. CDR1 SGHRS and CDR2 YFSETQ come from the germline V gene. The CDR3 is made up of 14 amino acids. Losses at the gene ends were 9 bases for V and 4 bases for J; bases not matched to a gene: 11. The CDR3 is CATRAGLVADTQYF. CDR3 in DNA: TGCGCCACCAGGGCCGGACTAGTCGCAGATACGCAGTATTTT.

The chain combines TRBV11-2 with TRBJ2-2; no firm D call. The V end lost 4 bases, the J end lost 5 bases, and 8 bases lay between the germline ends. Germline lookup yields CDR1 SGHAT and CDR2 FQNNGV. CDR3 length: 13 amino acids. CDR3 DNA sequence: TGTGCCAGCAGCTATTTCGGAACCGGGGAGCTGTTTTTT. This encodes CASSYFGTGELFF.

The chain has TRBV28 and TRBJ1-4; D call uncertain. The CDR3 is made up of 12 amino acids. Deletions cut 5 bases from V and 8 bases from J, with 9 bases between. Germline V gene lookup returns CDR1 MDHEN and CDR2 SYDVKM. The CDR3 loop reads CASSALREKLFF. In DNA, the CDR3 is TGTGCCAGCAGTGCTCTTCGGGAAAAACTGTTTTTT.